Listed below are T cell receptor beta chains from one sample, sequenced in a study of T-cell memory formation after mild COVID-19. TCRdb independently ran MiXCR on the 5' RACE reads; one entry per CDR3 protein. The sample includes tens of thousands of distinct CDR3 sequences, about 14% of them seen just once. The source material was PBMCs or a T cell subset sorted from them (not recorded which). All receptors come from an adult woman who had mild COVID-19 (a few samples of this study predate the infection). Cell type and time point are not known. CDR3s include the opening cysteine and the closing phenylalanine or tryptophan. The order of the fields is CDR3 protein, CDR3 DNA, clone size, D gene, V gene, J gene. The D gene is left open where the match is weak. Size is stated for part of the rows, as once, few or many counts, or as a class when the clone is expanded.

cdr3_aa: CASSQLIQGAGGYTF
cdr3_nt: TGCGCCAGCAGCCAGCTGATCCAGGGGGCGGGTGGCTACACCTTC
clone_size: NA
d_call: TRBD1
v_call: TRBV4-3
j_call: TRBJ1-2

cdr3_aa: CASRTTGHGYTF
cdr3_nt: TGTGCCAGTAGAACCACAGGGCATGGCTACACCTTC
clone_size: few
d_call: NA
v_call: TRBV19
j_call: TRBJ1-2

cdr3_aa: CASTSRGRGTGELFF
cdr3_nt: TGTGCCAGCACCTCCCGGGGCAGAGGCACCGGGGAGCTGTTTTTT
clone_size: few
d_call: NA
v_call: TRBV12-3/TRBV12-4
j_call: TRBJ2-2

cdr3_aa: CASSFGLAGVTDTQYF
cdr3_nt: TGTGCCAGCAGCTTCGGACTAGCGGGGGTCACAGATACGCAGTATTTT
clone_size: many
d_call: TRBD2
v_call: TRBV7-8
j_call: TRBJ2-3

cdr3_aa: CASSQPRQGYYEQYF
cdr3_nt: TGCGCCAGCAGCCAACCTCGACAGGGGTACTACGAGCAGTACTTC
clone_size: few
d_call: TRBD1
v_call: TRBV4-1
j_call: TRBJ2-7

cdr3_aa: CASSLRGGRDNSPSNYGYTF
cdr3_nt: TGTGCCAGCAGCTTACGTGGGGGGCGCGATAACTCTCCGTCTAACTATGGCTACACCTTC
clone_size: few
d_call: NA
v_call: TRBV7-3
j_call: TRBJ1-2

cdr3_aa: CASSPIRDEQFF
cdr3_nt: TGTGCCAGCAGCCCCATTCGGGATGAGCAGTTCTTC
clone_size: few
d_call: NA
v_call: TRBV11-2
j_call: TRBJ2-1

cdr3_aa: CASSLTSASRAYEQYF
cdr3_nt: TGTGCCAGCAGTCTTACCTCGGCTAGCCGAGCCTACGAGCAGTACTTC
clone_size: few
d_call: NA
v_call: TRBV6-5
j_call: TRBJ2-7

cdr3_aa: CASSSSGRDTQYF
cdr3_nt: TGTGCCAGCAGTTCCAGTGGGAGAGATACGCAGTATTTT
clone_size: few
d_call: NA
v_call: TRBV12-3/TRBV12-4
j_call: TRBJ2-3

cdr3_aa: CASSHDLTDTQYF
cdr3_nt: TGTGCCAGCAGCCATGACCTGACAGATACGCAGTATTTT
clone_size: NA
d_call: NA
v_call: TRBV7-6
j_call: TRBJ2-3

cdr3_aa: CASSAGQGGRQPQHF
cdr3_nt: TGTGCCAGCAGCGCCGGACAGGGTGGCCGGCAGCCCCAGCATTTT
clone_size: NA
d_call: TRBD1
v_call: TRBV2
j_call: TRBJ1-5

cdr3_aa: CATSDPGQGLMAEQYF
cdr3_nt: TGTGCCACCAGCGACCCGGGACAGGGATTAATGGCCGAGCAGTACTTC
clone_size: NA
d_call: TRBD1
v_call: TRBV15
j_call: TRBJ2-7

cdr3_aa: CSASLGQGIYEQYF
cdr3_nt: TGCAGTGCTAGCCTGGGACAGGGGATCTACGAGCAGTACTTC
clone_size: NA
d_call: TRBD1
v_call: TRBV20-1
j_call: TRBJ2-7

cdr3_aa: CSARVAGGPHEQFF
cdr3_nt: TGCAGTGCTAGGGTAGCGGGAGGCCCCCATGAGCAGTTCTTC
clone_size: NA
d_call: TRBD2
v_call: TRBV20-1
j_call: TRBJ2-1

cdr3_aa: CSASGPGANVLTF
cdr3_nt: TGCAGTGCTAGTGGGCCTGGGGCCAACGTCCTGACTTTC
clone_size: few
d_call: NA
v_call: TRBV20-1
j_call: TRBJ2-6

cdr3_aa: CASTSAGGTGNTIYF
cdr3_nt: TGTGCCAGCACCTCCGCCGGGGGGACGGGAAACACCATATATTTT
clone_size: few
d_call: NA
v_call: TRBV7-8
j_call: TRBJ1-3

cdr3_aa: CSVEVAGGTDTQYF
cdr3_nt: TGCAGCGTTGAGGTAGCGGGAGGAACAGATACGCAGTATTTT
clone_size: few
d_call: TRBD2
v_call: TRBV29-1
j_call: TRBJ2-3

cdr3_aa: CATSDTDKGGKETQYF
cdr3_nt: TGTGCCACCAGTGACACTGACAAGGGGGGTAAAGAGACCCAGTACTTC
clone_size: many
d_call: NA
v_call: TRBV24-1
j_call: TRBJ2-5

cdr3_aa: CASSYGDEQFF
cdr3_nt: TGTGCCAGCAGTTACGGCGATGAGCAGTTCTTC
clone_size: many
d_call: NA
v_call: TRBV6-2/TRBV6-3
j_call: TRBJ2-1

cdr3_aa: CASSPNVMAGVGEQYF
cdr3_nt: TGTGCCAGCAGCCCTAATGTTATGGCAGGGGTCGGCGAGCAGTACTTC
clone_size: few
d_call: NA
v_call: TRBV3-1
j_call: TRBJ2-7

cdr3_aa: CSARASREYEQYF
cdr3_nt: TGCAGTGCTAGGGCTAGCCGCGAATACGAGCAGTACTTC
clone_size: NA
d_call: NA
v_call: TRBV20-1
j_call: TRBJ2-7

cdr3_aa: CASSEGVVVAYTF
cdr3_nt: TGTGCCAGCAGTGAAGGTGTGGTTGTTGCCTACACCTTC
clone_size: NA
d_call: NA
v_call: TRBV2
j_call: TRBJ1-2

cdr3_aa: CASSPARGLAGYNEQFF
cdr3_nt: TGTGCCAGCAGCCCCGCACGCGGACTAGCGGGGTACAATGAGCAGTTCTTC
clone_size: NA
d_call: TRBD2
v_call: TRBV7-6
j_call: TRBJ2-1

cdr3_aa: CASSQVGRGETDTQYF
cdr3_nt: TGCGCCAGCAGCCAAGTTGGGCGGGGGGAAACAGATACGCAGTATTTT
clone_size: NA
d_call: TRBD2
v_call: TRBV4-1
j_call: TRBJ2-3

cdr3_aa: CASSYFGTGELFF
cdr3_nt: TGTGCCAGCAGTTATTTTGGCACCGGGGAGCTGTTTTTT
clone_size: NA
d_call: NA
v_call: TRBV6-2/TRBV6-3
j_call: TRBJ2-2

cdr3_aa: CSVAQGWDEQFF
cdr3_nt: TGCAGCGTTGCTCAGGGGTGGGATGAGCAGTTCTTC
clone_size: many
d_call: NA
v_call: TRBV29-1
j_call: TRBJ2-1

cdr3_aa: CASSLAGTGYTEAFF
cdr3_nt: TGTGCCAGCAGCTTGGCCGGGACAGGGTACACTGAAGCTTTCTTT
clone_size: few
d_call: TRBD1
v_call: TRBV5-5
j_call: TRBJ1-1

cdr3_aa: CASSQDFGTYGYTF
cdr3_nt: TGCGCCAGCAGCCAGGATTTCGGGACCTATGGCTACACCTTC
clone_size: few
d_call: NA
v_call: TRBV4-3
j_call: TRBJ1-2

cdr3_aa: CASSQDRGILLNIQYF
cdr3_nt: TGCGCCAGCAGCCAAGATCGCGGCATATTGCTAAACATTCAGTACTTC
clone_size: many
d_call: NA
v_call: TRBV4-3
j_call: TRBJ2-4

cdr3_aa: CATSPGGRALREQYF
cdr3_nt: TGTGCCACCAGCCCGGGGGGCAGGGCGCTACGGGAGCAGTACTTC
clone_size: NA
d_call: NA
v_call: TRBV15
j_call: TRBJ2-7

cdr3_aa: CASSIETHYEQYF
cdr3_nt: TGTGCCAGTAGTATAGAGACACACTACGAGCAGTACTTC
clone_size: NA
d_call: NA
v_call: TRBV19
j_call: TRBJ2-7

cdr3_aa: CASRLGATRAEQYF
cdr3_nt: TGTGCCAGCCGATTAGGAGCTACAAGGGCCGAGCAGTACTTC
clone_size: NA
d_call: NA
v_call: TRBV27
j_call: TRBJ2-7

cdr3_aa: CASSFGTDDGFF
cdr3_nt: TGTGCCAGCAGCTTCGGAACAGACGATGGTTTCTTT
clone_size: NA
d_call: NA
v_call: TRBV5-6
j_call: TRBJ1-1

cdr3_aa: CASSPSSPTGTEAFF
cdr3_nt: TGCGCCAGCAGCCCGTCCTCCCCGACAGGGACTGAAGCTTTCTTT
clone_size: NA
d_call: TRBD1
v_call: TRBV4-1
j_call: TRBJ1-1